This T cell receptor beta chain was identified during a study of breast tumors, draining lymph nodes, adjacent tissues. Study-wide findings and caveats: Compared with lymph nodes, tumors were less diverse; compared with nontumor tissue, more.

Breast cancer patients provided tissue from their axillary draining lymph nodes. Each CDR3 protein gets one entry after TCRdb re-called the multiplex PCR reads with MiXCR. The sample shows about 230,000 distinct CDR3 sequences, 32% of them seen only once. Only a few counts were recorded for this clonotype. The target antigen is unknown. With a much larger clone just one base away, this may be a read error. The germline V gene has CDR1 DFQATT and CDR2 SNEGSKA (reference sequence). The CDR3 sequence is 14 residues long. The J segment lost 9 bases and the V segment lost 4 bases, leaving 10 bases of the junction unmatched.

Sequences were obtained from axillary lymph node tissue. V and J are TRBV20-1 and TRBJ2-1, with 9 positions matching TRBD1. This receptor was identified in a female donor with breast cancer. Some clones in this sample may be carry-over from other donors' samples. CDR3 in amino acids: CSAKGQGRFTEQFF. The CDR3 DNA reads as TGCAGTGCTAAAGGACAGGGGCGGTTTACTGAGCAGTTCTTC.